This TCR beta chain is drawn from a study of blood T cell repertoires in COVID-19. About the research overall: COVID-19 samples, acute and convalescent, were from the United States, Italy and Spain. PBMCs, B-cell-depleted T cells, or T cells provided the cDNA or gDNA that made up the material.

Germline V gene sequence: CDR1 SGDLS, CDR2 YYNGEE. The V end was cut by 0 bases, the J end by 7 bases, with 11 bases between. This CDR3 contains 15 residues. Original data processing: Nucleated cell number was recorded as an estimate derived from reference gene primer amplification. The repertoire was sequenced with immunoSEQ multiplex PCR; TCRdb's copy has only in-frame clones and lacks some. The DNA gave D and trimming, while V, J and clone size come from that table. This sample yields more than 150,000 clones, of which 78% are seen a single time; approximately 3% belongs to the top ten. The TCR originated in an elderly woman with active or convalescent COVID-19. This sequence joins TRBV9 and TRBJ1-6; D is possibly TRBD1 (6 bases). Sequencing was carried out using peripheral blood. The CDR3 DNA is TGTGCCAGCAGCGTAGGGACAGTTTTGAATTCACCCCTCCACTTT. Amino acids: CASSVGTVLNSPLHF.